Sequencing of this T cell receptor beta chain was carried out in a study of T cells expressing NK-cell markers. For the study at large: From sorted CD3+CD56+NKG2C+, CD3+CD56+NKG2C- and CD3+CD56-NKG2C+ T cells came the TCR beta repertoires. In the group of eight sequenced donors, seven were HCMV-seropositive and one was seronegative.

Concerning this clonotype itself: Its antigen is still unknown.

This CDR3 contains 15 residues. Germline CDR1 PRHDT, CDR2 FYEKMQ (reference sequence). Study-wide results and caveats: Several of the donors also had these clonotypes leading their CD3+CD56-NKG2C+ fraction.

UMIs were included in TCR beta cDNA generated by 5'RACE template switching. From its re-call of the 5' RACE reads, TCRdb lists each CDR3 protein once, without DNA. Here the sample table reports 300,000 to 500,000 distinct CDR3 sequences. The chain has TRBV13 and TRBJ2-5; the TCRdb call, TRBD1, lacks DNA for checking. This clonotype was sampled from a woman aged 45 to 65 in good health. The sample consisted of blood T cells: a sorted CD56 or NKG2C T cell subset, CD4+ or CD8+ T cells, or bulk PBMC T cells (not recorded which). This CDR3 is CASSFLGTGGETQYF. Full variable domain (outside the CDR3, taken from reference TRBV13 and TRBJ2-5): AAGVIQSPRHLIKEKRETATLKCYPIPRHDTVYWYQQGPGQDPQFLISFYEKMQSDKGSIPDRFSAQQFSDYHSELNMSSLELGDSALYFCASSFLGTGGETQYFGPGTRLLVL.